Shown below are 17 T cell receptor beta chains from a single sample sequenced in a study of human T cells and chemical hapten exposure (dated by TCRdb to the early 2020s). This specimen's time point label, interpreted: healthy volunteer bleed at 2 weeks. Total RNA was extracted from unfractionated whole blood collected in Tempus Blood RNA tubes. The protocol used for the library was RACE. The instrument was a NextSeq 500. TCRdb took the public reads, trimmed them with fastp at Q25, ran MiXCR for clone calling and kept in-frame beta chains. For every CDR3 protein sequence, its rows merge into one entry that carries the most common genes and DNA. For this sample there are some 90,000 distinct CDR3 sequences; 8.5% to 9% appear just once. The ten largest account for 2.5% to 3% of the sample. The sample was whole blood. These receptors originate from a female donor in good health. Some clones in this sample may be carry-over from other donors' samples.

This clonotype turned up a few times. J is TRBJ2-2 and V is TRBV7-3; TRBD1 matches at 7 bases. CDR1 is SGHTA and CDR2 is FQGTGA in the germline V gene. J lost 5 bases, V lost 3 bases, and 3 bases had no gene match. The CDR3 sequence is 14 residues long. In DNA, the CDR3 is TGTGCCAGCAGCTTCGACAGGGATACCGGGGAGCTGTTTTTT. It yields the protein CASSFDRDTGELFF.

At least ten counts were recorded for this clonotype. The chain is built from TRBV12-3 or TRBV12-4 and TRBJ2-7; perhaps TRBD2 as D (6 bases). The CDR3 is 15 residues long. V lost 7 bases to trimming and J lost 0 bases, with 16 bases between them. In nucleotides, the CDR3 is TGTGCCAGCATCCCGGTAGCGGATCCCTCCTACGAGCAGTACTTC. Translating gives CASIPVADPSYEQYF.

The V and J genes are TRBV23-1 and TRBJ2-5; no definite D call. TRBV23-1 is recorded as an ORF, its role being uncertain. The V end was cut by 8 bases, the J end by 1 base, with 11 bases between. This CDR3 is 13 amino acids long. CDR3 coding DNA: TGCGCCAGCCCCGACCGGTTCCAAGAGACCCAGTACTTC. This translates into CASPDRFQETQYF.

This clonotype came up a few times. This chain's CDR3 is CASRLPRERTGELFF. The CDR3 bases are TGTGCAAGTCGCTTACCGCGGGAGCGGACCGGGGAGCTGTTTTTT. The J gene is TRBJ2-2, the V gene TRBV12-2; the table's D call TRBD2 went unverified against the DNA. TRBV12-2 is a pseudogene segment. The CDR3 has 15 residues.

This clonotype was seen a few times. The chain carries TRBV10-3 and TRBJ2-3; D perhaps matches TRBD1 (6 bases). The CDR3 runs 13 residues. In germline, CDR1 is ENHRY, CDR2 SYGVKD. Trimming pared 3 bases from V and 6 bases from J, leaving 10 bases between. The CDR3 sequence: CAISDRGLDTQYF. CDR3 sequence (DNA): TGTGCCATCAGTGATAGGGGGTTGGATACGCAGTATTTT.

V and J are TRBV6-5 and TRBJ2-5, with 9 bases matching TRBD1. CDR3 length: 14 residues. The germline V gene encodes CDR1 MNHEY and CDR2 SVGAGI. J was trimmed by 2 bases and V by 2 bases; bases with no gene match: 0. CDR3 in amino acids: CASSYGTGQETQYF. CDR3 coding DNA: TGTGCCAGCAGTTACGGGACAGGGCAAGAGACCCAGTACTTC.

The gene calls are TRBV15 and TRBJ1-6; a possible D gene is TRBD1 (5 bases). There are 14 residues in the CDR3. V was cut by 5 bases and J by 6 bases, with 11 bases left in between. Germline V CDR1 and CDR2: LNHNV, YYDKDF (reference sequence). As DNA, the CDR3 is TGTGCCACCAGCCCAGGGCTGAGTAATTCACCCCTCCACTTT. Protein: CATSPGLSNSPLHF.

Worth noting for this clonotype: This clone may be a read error of a much larger clone one base away. The rearrangement joins TRBV5-1 to TRBJ2-3; 11 bases match TRBD2. Germline V gives CDR1 SGHRS, CDR2 YFSETQ. The V gene end was trimmed by 4 bases and the J gene end by 4 bases; junction bases not matched to a gene: 11. The CDR3 consists of 17 residues. CDR3 DNA sequence: TGCGCCAGCAGCATGGGACTAGCGGACTGGGGGGCAGATACGCAGTATTTT. This translates into CASSMGLADWGADTQYF.

This clonotype was detected ten times or more. The chain is built from TRBV7-9 and TRBJ2-5, with D maybe TRBD1 (6 bases). Trimming pared 4 bases from V and 5 bases from J, leaving 11 bases between. CDR1 and CDR2 (germline): SEHNR, FQNEAQ (reference sequence). The CDR3 spans 13 residues. Here the CDR3 DNA reads TGTGCCAGCAGCTGGTCAGGGGTGGAGACCCAGTACTTC. This sequence encodes CASSWSGVETQYF. Variable domain in full (rest from reference TRBV7-9 and TRBJ2-5): DTGVSQNPRHKITKRGQNVTFRCDPISEHNRLYWYRQTLGQGPEFLTYFQNEAQLEKSRLLSDRFSAERPKGSFSTLEIQRTEQGDSAMYLCASSWSGVETQYFGPGTRLLVL.

This clonotype came up many times. The V call is TRBV29-1, the J call TRBJ1-1; D call uncertain. Trimming cost V 6 bases and J 0 bases, with 14 bases left between them. The CDR3 sequence is 14 residues long. Germline V gene data show CDR1 as SQVTM and CDR2 as ANQGSEA. CDR3 bases: TGCAGCGTCGCCCAGGCAGCCTTGAACACTGAAGCTTTCTTT. Encoded protein: CSVAQAALNTEAFF. The whole variable domain, filled in from reference TRBV29-1 and TRBJ1-1, reads SAVISQKPSRDICQRGTSLTIQCQVDSQVTMMFWYRQQPGQSLTLIATANQGSEATYESGFVIDKFPISRPNLTFSTLTVSNMSPEDSSIYLCSVAQAALNTEAFFGQGTRLTVV.

This clonotype came up many times. The chain links TRBV29-1 to TRBJ1-1, with no clear D. Looked up from germline, CDR1 is SQVTM and CDR2 is ANQGSEA. The CDR3 consists of 14 residues. With 0 bases removed from V and 1 base from J, the gap between germline ends came to 9 bases. The CDR3 reads CSVEDGEANTEAFF. The CDR3, as DNA: TGCAGCGTTGAAGATGGGGAGGCGAACACTGAAGCTTTCTTT.

Many counts were recorded for this clonotype. J is TRBJ1-6 and V is TRBV5-1, with 7 bases fitting TRBD1. J lost 7 bases, V lost 8 bases, and 6 bases had no gene match. The CDR3 is made up of 13 amino acids. Germline CDR1 and CDR2: SGHRS and YFSETQ. CDR3 coding DNA: TGCGCCAGTCCTGGGACAGCAAATTCACCCCTCCACTTT. Its protein is CASPGTANSPLHF.

This clonotype turned up a few times. The chain links TRBV25-1 to TRBJ1-1, with D tentatively TRBD1 (5 bases). The germline V gene has CDR1 MGHDK and CDR2 SYGVNS. Trimming stripped 8 bases from V and 3 bases from J, with 13 bases between. This CDR3 has 13 amino acids. The CDR3 DNA sequence: TGTGCCAGCTCGGGGCGTTCCGACACTGAAGCTTTCTTT. As protein: CASSGRSDTEAFF.

In its sample, this clonotype was seen a few times. The chain uses TRBV29-1 and TRBJ1-3, with TRBD1 as a possible D gene (6 bases). The CDR3 length is 15 residues. Trimming cost V 2 bases and J 0 bases, with 11 bases left between them. The V gene's germline CDR1 is SQVTM and CDR2 ANQGSEA. The CDR3 region is CSVEFPGHSGNTIYF. CDR3 coding DNA: TGCAGCGTTGAATTCCCGGGACACTCTGGAAACACCATATATTTT.

The table lists this clonotype with many counts. CDR3 coding DNA: TGTGCCAGCACCTTGGGTTCTAGGTGGTACTTC. This codes for CASTLGSRWYF. The V gene is TRBV28, the J gene TRBJ2-7; no clear D gene. CDR1 MDHEN and CDR2 SYDVKM come from the germline V gene. Trimming removed 7 bases from V and 12 bases from J, with 16 bases in between. This CDR3 spans 11 amino acids. The whole variable domain, remainder taken from reference TRBV28 and TRBJ2-7, is DVKVTQSSRYLVKRTGEKVFLECVQDMDHENMFWYRQDPGLGLRLIYFSYDVKMKEKGDIPEGYSVSREKKERFSLILESASTNQTSMYLCASTLGSRWYFGPGTRLTVT.

The chain uses TRBV2 and TRBJ2-1; D perhaps matches TRBD2 (5 bases). The germline V and J ends were trimmed by 7 bases and 6 bases, with 10 bases remaining between them. The CDR3 runs to 12 residues. Per germline, CDR1 SNHLY and CDR2 FYNNEI. This CDR3 is CASITAGNEQFF. The DNA for the CDR3 is TGTGCCAGCATTACCGCGGGCAATGAGCAGTTCTTC.

There are many counts of this clonotype. This chain links TRBV28 with TRBJ2-6; 7 bases are a match to TRBD1. CDR3 size: 16 residues. CDR1 is MDHEN, CDR2 SYDVKM, per germline. V gave up 8 bases and J gave up 0 bases; unmatched junction bases: 7. CDR3: CASVGGNLSGANVLTF. In DNA, the CDR3 is TGTGCCAGCGTAGGGGGCAATCTCTCTGGGGCCAACGTCCTGACTTTC.